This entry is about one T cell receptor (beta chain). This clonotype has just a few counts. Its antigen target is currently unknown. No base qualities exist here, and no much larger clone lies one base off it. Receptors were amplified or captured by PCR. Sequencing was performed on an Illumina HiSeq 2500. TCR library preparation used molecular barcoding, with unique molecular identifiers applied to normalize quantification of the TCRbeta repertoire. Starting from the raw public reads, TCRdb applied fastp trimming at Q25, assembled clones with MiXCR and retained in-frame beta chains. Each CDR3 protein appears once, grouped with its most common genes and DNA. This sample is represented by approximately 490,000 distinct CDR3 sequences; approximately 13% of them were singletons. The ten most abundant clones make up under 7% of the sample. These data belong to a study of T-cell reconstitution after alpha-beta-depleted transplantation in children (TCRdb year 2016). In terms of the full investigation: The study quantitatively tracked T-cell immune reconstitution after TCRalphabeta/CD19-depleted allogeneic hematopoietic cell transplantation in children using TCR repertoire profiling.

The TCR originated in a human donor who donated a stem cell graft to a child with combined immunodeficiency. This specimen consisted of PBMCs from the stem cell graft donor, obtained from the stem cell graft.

The CDR3: CASSLPQLAQETQYF. The bases are TGTGCCAGCAGTTTACCCCAACTGGCTCAAGAGACCCAGTACTTC. The V gene is TRBV12-3 or TRBV12-4 and the J gene is TRBJ2-5, with the D segment identity uncertain. At the junction V is shortened by 2 bases and J by 2 bases, with 12 bases in between. Its CDR3 holds 15 amino acids, cysteine through phenylalanine. The retained sequence is limited to the CDR3, 45 bases, with the frame set at the first base.